This section outlines one T cell receptor beta chain sequence together with its context. Its antigen is currently unknown. This sample is part of a study of CD8 T cells in Susac syndrome. Germline CDR1 reads LGHNA; CDR2 reads YNFKEQ. The CDR3 sequence is 15 residues long. V was pared by 4 bases and J by 3 bases, with 8 bases of the junction left unmatched. TEMRA cells were FACS-enriched, and CD8+ and CD4+ T cells were isolated negatively. The study's findings and limits: Regarding the TCR sequencing and HLA analysis, the study admitted that a relatively small number of individuals were involved.

Random-hexamer reverse transcription was applied to roughly 0.5 to 1 ug RNA. MiXCR was run by TCRdb on the immunoSEQ multiplex PCR reads, yielding one entry per CDR3 protein. Of roughly 130,000 distinct CDR3 sequences listed, just over 95% are singletons. The sequence was collected from a human donor with Susac syndrome. The chain has TRBV4-2 and TRBJ1-1; 7 bases map to TRBD1. Source material: CD4+ T cells from PBMCs. In nucleotides, the CDR3 is TGTGCCAGCAGCCCAGGGACAGCGAGAGACACTGAAGCTTTCTTT. Amino acids: CASSPGTARDTEAFF.